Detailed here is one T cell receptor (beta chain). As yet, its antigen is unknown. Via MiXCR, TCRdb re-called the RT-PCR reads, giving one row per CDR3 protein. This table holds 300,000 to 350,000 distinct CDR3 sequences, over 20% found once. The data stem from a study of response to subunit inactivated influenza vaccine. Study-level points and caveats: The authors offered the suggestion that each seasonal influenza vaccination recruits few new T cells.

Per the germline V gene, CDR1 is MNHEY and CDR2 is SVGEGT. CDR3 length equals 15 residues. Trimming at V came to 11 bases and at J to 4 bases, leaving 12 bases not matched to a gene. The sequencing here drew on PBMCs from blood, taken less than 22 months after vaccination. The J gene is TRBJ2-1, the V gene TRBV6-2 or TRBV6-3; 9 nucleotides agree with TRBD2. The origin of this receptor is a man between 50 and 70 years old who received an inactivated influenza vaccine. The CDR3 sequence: CAGASTSGGYNEQFF. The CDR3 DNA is TGTGCCGGCGCATCGACGAGCGGGGGGTACAATGAGCAGTTCTTC.